This T cell receptor beta chain was recovered during a study of CD8+ T cells in alopecia areata (dated by TCRdb to the late 2010s). Regarding the study in general: The treated patients, all with moderate-to-severe alopecia areata, were enrolled in an open-label pilot trial of oral tofacitinib given at 5 to 10 mg twice daily. Patients received tofacitinib for 6 to 18 months and were then followed off drug for 6 months to check for delayed response and recurrence. Disease severity in treated patients was measured with the SALT score, which quantifies the percentage of affected scalp surface area. The study used high-throughput TCRbeta sequencing to examine T cell clonal expansion in alopecia areata, in both the C3H/HeJ mouse model and human patients. Scalp tissue and sorted CD4+ and CD8+ peripheral blood T cells from patchy and totalis/universalis alopecia areata patients and from healthy controls were covered by human TCRbeta sequencing. Biopsies were taken from tofacitinib-treated patients at baseline and at 4 and 24 weeks of treatment, and a later scalp biopsy was taken in several of the tofacitinib-treated patients. Clonality in the scalp was compared among normal scalp (n=4), patchy alopecia areata scalp (n=8), and alopecia totalis/universalis scalp (n=8). RNA came from the PAXgene miRNA kit for fixed scalp, the miRNeasy kit for PBMCs, and the RNeasy kit for mouse skin. TCRbeta CDR3 regions were amplified by immunoSEQ multiplex PCR using 35 Vbeta forward and 13 Jbeta reverse primers.

Library preparation was by the immunoSEQ multiplex PCR assay. RNA was extracted from all samples and reverse transcribed into cDNA, which served as template for TCR sequencing. SuperScript III was used for first-strand cDNA synthesis, primed with a 2:1 mix of oligo-dT and random hexamers. A synthetic immune receptor repertoire was used to measure amplification bias, and any remaining bias was corrected computationally. On the authors' methods: Raw reads were preprocessed for error removal, and CDR3 was defined according to IMGT conventions as running from the conserved cysteine to phenylalanine. Clonality was computed by normalizing Shannon entropy by log2 of the number of productive unique TCRs and subtracting the result from 1. Whether each scalp clone was CD4 or CD8 was inferred by checking scalp TCRbeta sequences against the CD4 and CD8 repertoires from sorted blood. As stored in TCRdb, this immuneACCESS dataset retains in-frame rearrangements with V and J assigned. A fraction of the clones does not appear; measured against another copy, unresolved V genes explain less than half of the discrepancy, and the remainder lacks a known reason. The V and J calls and clone size come from that table; D and trimming were worked out from the DNA. A total of some 150,000 clones appear in this sample, 45% to 60% of them only once. The biggest ten clones account for less than 20% of the sample.

The time point label on this specimen signifies: approximately 4 weeks on oral tofacitinib. This specimen's treatment or condition label, per the study, means: oral pan-JAK inhibitor, 5-10 mg twice daily. Peripheral blood and lesional scalp punch biopsies were obtained from patients with alopecia areata. After PBMCs were isolated by density centrifugation and stained for CD3, CD4 and CD8, a FACSAria was used to sort CD4+ and CD8+ T cells. The CDR1 and CDR2 encoded by the germline V gene are ENHRY and SYGVKD. From cysteine to phenylalanine, the CDR3 is 14 amino acids long. This entry keeps only the CDR3 DNA: 42 bases, framed from base 1. V loses 0 bases of germline sequence and J loses 1 base, and the interval between the two ends is 4 bases. Remarks on this clone: It has no known antigen specificity. No per-base quality is available; no much larger clone lies one base away.

What the work shows at the level of the full study, not this receptor alone: Because the treated cohort was small and had only one nonresponder, larger studies are needed to examine links between baseline CD8+ expansion and response. Tofacitinib significantly lowered scalp clonality and the number of expanded CD8+ clones among the top 100 scalp clones. Unlike mouse skin, where gammadelta T cells dominate, normal human skin contains resident alphabeta T cells that get sequenced too, which complicates analysis of the scalp TCR repertoire. TCR sequences shared between patients were less clear than in mice, possibly partly because of HLA diversity in the patient population. Compared with normal scalp, lesional scalp had higher clonality and more expanded CD8+ clones, particularly in alopecia totalis/universalis, a pattern that suggests antigenic drive. Many expanded lesional clones persisted in scalp and blood during tofacitinib treatment, which may partly explain relapse after stopping treatment.

This clonotype was sampled from a human donor with alopecia areata. The chain employs TRBV10-3 and TRBJ2-4; the D gene lacks a confident call. The sequencing used CD8+ T cells sorted from blood, collected at week 4, from a patient treated with tofacitinib. The CDR3 amino acid sequence is: CAISESTAKNIQYF. The DNA is as follows: TGTGCCATCAGTGAGTCCACTGCCAAAAACATTCAGTACTTC.